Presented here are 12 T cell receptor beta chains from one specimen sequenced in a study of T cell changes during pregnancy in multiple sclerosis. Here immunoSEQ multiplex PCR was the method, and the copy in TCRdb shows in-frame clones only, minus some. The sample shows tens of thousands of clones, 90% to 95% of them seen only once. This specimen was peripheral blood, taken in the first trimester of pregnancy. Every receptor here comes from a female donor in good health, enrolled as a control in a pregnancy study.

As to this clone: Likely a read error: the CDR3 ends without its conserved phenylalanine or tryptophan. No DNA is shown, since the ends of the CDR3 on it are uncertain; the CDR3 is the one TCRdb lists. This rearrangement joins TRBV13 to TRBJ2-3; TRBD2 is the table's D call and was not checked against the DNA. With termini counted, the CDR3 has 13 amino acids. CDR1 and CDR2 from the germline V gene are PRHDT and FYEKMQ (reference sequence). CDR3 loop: CASSFGLAGVPWL.

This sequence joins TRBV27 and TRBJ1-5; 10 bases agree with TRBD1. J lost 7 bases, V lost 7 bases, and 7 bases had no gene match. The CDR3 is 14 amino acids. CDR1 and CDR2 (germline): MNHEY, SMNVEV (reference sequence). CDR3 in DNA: TGTGCCAGCAAGGGGACAGGGGTCCAGCAGCCCCAGCATTTT. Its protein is CASKGTGVQQPQHF.

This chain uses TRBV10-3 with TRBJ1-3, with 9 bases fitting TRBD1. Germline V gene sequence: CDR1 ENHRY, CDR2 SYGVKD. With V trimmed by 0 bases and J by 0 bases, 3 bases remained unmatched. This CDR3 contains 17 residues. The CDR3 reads CAISESKTGGSGNTIYF. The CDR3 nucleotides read TGTGCCATCAGTGAGTCCAAGACAGGGGGCTCTGGAAACACCATATATTTT.

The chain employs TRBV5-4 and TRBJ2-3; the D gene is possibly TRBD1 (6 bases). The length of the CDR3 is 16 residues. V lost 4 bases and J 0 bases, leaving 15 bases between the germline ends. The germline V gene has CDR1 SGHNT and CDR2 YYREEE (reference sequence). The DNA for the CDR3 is TGTGCCAGCAGCATAGGGGACATTTCTAGCACAGATACGCAGTATTTT. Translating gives CASSIGDISSTDTQYF.

CDR3 bases: TGCGCCAGCAGCACGCCATCTGGGACACTAGTCACAGATACGCAGTATTTT. It codes for CASSTPSGTLVTDTQYF. J is TRBJ2-3 and V is TRBV5-1; possible D gene TRBD1, 6 bases. V lost 4 bases, J lost 2 bases, and 20 bases lay in between. CDR1 SGHRS and CDR2 YFSETQ come from the germline V gene. The CDR3 contains 17 residues.

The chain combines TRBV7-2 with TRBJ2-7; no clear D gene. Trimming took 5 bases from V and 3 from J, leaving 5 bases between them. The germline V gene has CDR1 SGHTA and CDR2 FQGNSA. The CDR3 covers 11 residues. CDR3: CASSENYEQYF. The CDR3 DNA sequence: TGTGCCAGCAGCGAGAACTACGAGCAGTACTTC. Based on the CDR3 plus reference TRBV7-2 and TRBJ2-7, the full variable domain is GAGVSQSPSNKVTEKGKDVELRCDPISGHTALYWYRQSLGQGLEFLIYFQGNSAPDKSGLPSDRFSAERTGGSVSTLTIQRTQQEDSAVYLCASSENYEQYFGPGTRLTVT.

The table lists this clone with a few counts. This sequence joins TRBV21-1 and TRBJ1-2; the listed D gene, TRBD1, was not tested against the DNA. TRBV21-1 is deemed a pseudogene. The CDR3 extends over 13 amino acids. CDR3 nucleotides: TGTGCCAGCACCCTGGACAGCTTCTATGGCTACACCTTC. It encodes CASTLDSFYGYTF.

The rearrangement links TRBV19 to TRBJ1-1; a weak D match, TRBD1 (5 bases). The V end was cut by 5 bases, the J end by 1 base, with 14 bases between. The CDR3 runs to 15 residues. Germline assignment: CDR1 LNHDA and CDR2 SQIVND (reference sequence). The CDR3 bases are TGTGCCAGTAGTCGCCAGGGAGGGACGAACACTGAAGCTTTCTTT. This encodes CASSRQGGTNTEAFF.

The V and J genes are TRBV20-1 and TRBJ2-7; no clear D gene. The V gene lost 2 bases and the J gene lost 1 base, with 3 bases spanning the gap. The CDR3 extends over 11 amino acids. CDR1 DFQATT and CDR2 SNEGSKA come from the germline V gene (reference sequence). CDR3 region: CSARLSYEQYF. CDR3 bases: TGCAGTGCTAGATTATCCTACGAGCAGTACTTC.

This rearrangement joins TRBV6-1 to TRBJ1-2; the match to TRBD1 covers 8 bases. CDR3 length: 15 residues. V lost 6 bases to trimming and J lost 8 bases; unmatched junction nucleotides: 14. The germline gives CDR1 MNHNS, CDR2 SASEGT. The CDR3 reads CASRQRTGRVDGYTF. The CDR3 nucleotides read TGTGCCAGCAGACAACGGACAGGGAGAGTGGACGGCTACACCTTC.

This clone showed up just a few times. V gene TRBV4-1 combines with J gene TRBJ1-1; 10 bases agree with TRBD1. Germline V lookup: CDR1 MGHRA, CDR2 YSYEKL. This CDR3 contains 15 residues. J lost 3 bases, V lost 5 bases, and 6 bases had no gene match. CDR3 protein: CASSFRTGGDTEAFF. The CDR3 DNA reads TGCGCCAGCAGCTTCAGGACAGGGGGAGACACTGAAGCTTTCTTT.

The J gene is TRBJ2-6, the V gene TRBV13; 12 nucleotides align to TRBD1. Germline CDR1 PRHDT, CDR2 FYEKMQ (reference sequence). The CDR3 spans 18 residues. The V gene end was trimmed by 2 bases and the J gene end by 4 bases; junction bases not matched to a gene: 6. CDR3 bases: TGTGCCAGCAGCTTAATGGGACAGGGGGCGTACGGGGCCAACGTCCTGACTTTC. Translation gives CASSLMGQGAYGANVLTF. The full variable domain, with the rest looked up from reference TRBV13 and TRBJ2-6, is AAGVIQSPRHLIKEKRETATLKCYPIPRHDTVYWYQQGPGQDPQFLISFYEKMQSDKGSIPDRFSAQQFSDYHSELNMSSLELGDSALYFCASSLMGQGAYGANVLTFGAGSRLTVL.